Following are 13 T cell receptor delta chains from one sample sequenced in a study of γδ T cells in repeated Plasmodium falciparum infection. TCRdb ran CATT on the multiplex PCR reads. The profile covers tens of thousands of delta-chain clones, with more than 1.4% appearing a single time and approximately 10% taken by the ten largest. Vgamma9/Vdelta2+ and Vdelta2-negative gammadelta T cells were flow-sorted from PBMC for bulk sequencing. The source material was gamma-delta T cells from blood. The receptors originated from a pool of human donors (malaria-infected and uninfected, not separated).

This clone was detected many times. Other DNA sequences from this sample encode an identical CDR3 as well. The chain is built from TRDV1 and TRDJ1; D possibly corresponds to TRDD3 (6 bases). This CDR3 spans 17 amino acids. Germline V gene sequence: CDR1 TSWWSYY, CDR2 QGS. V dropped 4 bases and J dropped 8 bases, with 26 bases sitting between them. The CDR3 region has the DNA TGTGCTCTTGGGGGACGTTGCACCGAATCTGGGGACAAAAAACTCATCTTT. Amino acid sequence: CALGGRCTESGDKKLIF.

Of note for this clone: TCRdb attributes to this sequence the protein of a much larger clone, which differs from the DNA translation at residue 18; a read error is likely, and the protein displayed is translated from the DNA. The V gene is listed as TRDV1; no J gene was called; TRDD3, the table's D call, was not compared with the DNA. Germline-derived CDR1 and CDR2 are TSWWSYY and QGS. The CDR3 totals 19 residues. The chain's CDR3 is CALGELPRAGVSYTDKLTF. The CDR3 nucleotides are TGTGCTCTTGGGGAACTTCCTAGGGCGGGGGTCTCGTACACCGATAAACTCACCTTT.

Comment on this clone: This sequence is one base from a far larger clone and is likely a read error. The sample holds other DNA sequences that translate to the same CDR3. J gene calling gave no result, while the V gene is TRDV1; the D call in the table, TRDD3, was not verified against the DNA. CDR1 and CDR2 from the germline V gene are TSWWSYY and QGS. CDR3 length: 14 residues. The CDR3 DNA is TGTGCTCTTGGGGAACTAGGTTACACCGATAAGCTCATCTTT. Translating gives CALGELGYTDKLIF.

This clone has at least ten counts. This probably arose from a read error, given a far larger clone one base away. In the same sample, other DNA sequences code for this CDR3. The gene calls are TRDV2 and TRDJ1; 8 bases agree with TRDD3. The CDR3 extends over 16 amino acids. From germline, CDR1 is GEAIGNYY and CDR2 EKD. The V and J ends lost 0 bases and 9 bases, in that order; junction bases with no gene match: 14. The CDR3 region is CACDTLPHLGDNELIF. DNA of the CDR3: TGTGCCTGTGACACCCTTCCCCACCTGGGGGACAATGAACTCATCTTT.

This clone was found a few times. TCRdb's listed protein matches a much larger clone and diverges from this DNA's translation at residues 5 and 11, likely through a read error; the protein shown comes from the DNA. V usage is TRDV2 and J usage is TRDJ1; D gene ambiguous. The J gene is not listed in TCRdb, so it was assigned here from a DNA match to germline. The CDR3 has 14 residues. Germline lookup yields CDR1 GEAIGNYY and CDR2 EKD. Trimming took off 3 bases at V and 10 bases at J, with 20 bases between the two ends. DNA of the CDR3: TGTGCCTGTGACGCCTTAATGGGAGAATCTAGACTCATCTTT. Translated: CACDALMGESRLIF.

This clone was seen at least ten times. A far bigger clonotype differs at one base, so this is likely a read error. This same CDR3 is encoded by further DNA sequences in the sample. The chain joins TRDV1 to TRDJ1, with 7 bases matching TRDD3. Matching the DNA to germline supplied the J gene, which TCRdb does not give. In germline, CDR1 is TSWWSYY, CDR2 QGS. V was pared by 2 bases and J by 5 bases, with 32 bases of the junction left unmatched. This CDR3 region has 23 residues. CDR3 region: CALGEYLSPIRKLTLGVTDKLIF. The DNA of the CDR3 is TGTGCTCTTGGGGAATATCTTTCCCCGATTAGGAAACTCACTCTGGGGGTCACTGATAAACTCATCTTT.

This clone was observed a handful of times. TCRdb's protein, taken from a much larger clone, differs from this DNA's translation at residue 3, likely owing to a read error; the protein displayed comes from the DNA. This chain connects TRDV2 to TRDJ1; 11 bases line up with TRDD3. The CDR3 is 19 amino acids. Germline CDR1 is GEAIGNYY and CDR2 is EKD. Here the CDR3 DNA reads TGTGCCTTTGACCCTATGCTTCTGGGGGATACCCCGTACACCGATAAACTCATCTTT. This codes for CAFDPMLLGDTPYTDKLIF.

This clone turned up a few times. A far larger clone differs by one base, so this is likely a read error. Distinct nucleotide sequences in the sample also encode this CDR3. CDR3 nucleotide sequence: TGTGCTCTTGGGGTCCTTATCCCTACCCCTGATACTTACGCGGGATACACCGATAAACTCATCTTT. Residues: CALGVLIPTPDTYAGYTDKLIF. The V gene is TRDV1, the J gene TRDJ1, with D perhaps TRDD2 or TRDD3 (5 bases each). Assignment of the J gene here rests on matching the DNA to germline, because TCRdb gives none. CDR3 size: 22 residues. Germline V CDR1 and CDR2: TSWWSYY, QGS. Trimming took 4 bases from V and 0 from J, leaving 33 bases between them.

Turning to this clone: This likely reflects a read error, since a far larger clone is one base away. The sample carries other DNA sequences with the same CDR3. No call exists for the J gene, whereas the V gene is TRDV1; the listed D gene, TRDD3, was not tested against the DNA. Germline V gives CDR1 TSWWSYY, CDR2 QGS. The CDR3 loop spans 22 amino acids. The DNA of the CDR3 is TGTGCTCTTGGGAGCAACCGGCCTTCCCCTTACTGGGGGATAATTTTGACAGCACAACTCTTTTTT. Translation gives CALGSNRPSPYWGIILTAQLFF.

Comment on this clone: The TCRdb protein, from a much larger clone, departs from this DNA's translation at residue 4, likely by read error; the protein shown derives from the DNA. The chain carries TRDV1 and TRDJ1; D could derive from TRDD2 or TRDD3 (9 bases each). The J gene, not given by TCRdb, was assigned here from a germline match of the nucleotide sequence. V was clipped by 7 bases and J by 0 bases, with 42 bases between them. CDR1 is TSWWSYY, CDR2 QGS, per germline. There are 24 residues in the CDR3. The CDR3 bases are TGTGCTCTTGAGGATGCGCTTCCTTCCTACCAGGTACTGGGGGACTTCGGGTACACCGATAAACTCATCTTT. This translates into CALEDALPSYQVLGDFGYTDKLIF.

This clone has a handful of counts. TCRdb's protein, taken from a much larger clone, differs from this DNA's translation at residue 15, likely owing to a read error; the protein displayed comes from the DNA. For the CDR3, the DNA is TGTGCCTCCAAGGCGGGCGGCTGGGGGTACACCGATAAACTCACCTTT. Protein sequence: CASKAGGWGYTDKLTF. There is no J gene call, but TRDV3 is given as the V gene; TRDD3, the table's D call, was not compared with the DNA. This CDR3 region has 16 residues. Germline loops: CDR1 TVYSNPD, CDR2 GDNSRS (reference sequence).

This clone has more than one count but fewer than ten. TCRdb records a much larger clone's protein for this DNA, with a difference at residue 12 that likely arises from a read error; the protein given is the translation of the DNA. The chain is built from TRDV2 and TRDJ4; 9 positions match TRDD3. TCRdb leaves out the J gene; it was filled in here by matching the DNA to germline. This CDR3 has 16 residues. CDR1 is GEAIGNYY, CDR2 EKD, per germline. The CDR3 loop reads CACDTVGDSLPSPLIF. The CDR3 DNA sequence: TGTGCCTGTGACACAGTGGGGGATAGCCTACCCAGCCCCCTGATCTTT.

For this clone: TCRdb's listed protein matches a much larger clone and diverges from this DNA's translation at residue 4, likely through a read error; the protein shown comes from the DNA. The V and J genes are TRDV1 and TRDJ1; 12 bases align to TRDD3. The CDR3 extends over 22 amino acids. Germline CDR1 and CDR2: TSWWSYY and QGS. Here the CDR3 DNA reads TGTGCTCTTTGGGAACTAAGGCTCCTTCCTGGTTTCTGGGGGATACGCTCGGGAAAACTCATCTTT. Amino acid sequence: CALWELRLLPGFWGIRSGKLIF.